This entry lists 20 T cell receptor beta chains sequenced from one sample in a study of response to subunit inactivated influenza vaccine. MiXCR, applied by TCRdb to the RT-PCR reads, yields one record per CDR3 protein. The repertoire holds a few hundred thousand distinct CDR3 sequences, approximately 11% seen once, with less than 15% in the top ten. The source material was PBMCs from blood, sampled 40 to 50 days after vaccination. These receptors all stem from a man in his forties or fifties who received an inactivated influenza vaccine.

The chain combines TRBV29-1 with TRBJ2-2, with TRBD1 matching 10 bases. The length of the CDR3 is 14 residues. CDR1 and CDR2 from the germline V gene are SQVTM and ANQGSEA. V shed 7 bases and J 4 bases; nucleotides not matched to a gene: 6. The CDR3 DNA follows: TGCAGCGCCAACCGGGACAGGGGCACCGGGGAGCTGTTTTTT. Protein: CSANRDRGTGELFF.

In its sample, this clonotype was seen a few times. The chain uses TRBV5-1 and TRBJ2-1; unclear D gene. V was cut by 0 bases and J by 2 bases, with 9 bases left in between. CDR1 and CDR2 from the germline V gene are SGHRS and YFSETQ. The CDR3 is 15 residues long. CDR3 DNA sequence: TGCGCCAGCAGCTTGGGGGGTAGTCCCTACAATGAGCAGTTCTTC. The encoded protein is CASSLGGSPYNEQFF. Full variable domain (remainder filled in from reference TRBV5-1 and TRBJ2-1): KAGVTQTPRYLIKTRGQQVTLSCSPISGHRSVSWYQQTPGQGLQFLFEYFSETQRNKGNFPGRFSGRQFSNSRSEMNVSTLELGDSALYLCASSLGGSPYNEQFFGPGTRLTVL.

The V call is TRBV5-1, the J call TRBJ2-1; 9 positions agree with TRBD2. This CDR3 comprises 16 residues. The trim removed 1 base at V and 6 bases at J, leaving 8 bases unmatched. Per the germline V gene, CDR1 is SGHRS and CDR2 is YFSETQ. CDR3 sequence reads: CASSLSPSGTLNEQFF. The CDR3 DNA sequence: TGCGCCAGCAGCTTGTCTCCTAGCGGGACACTCAATGAGCAGTTCTTC.

The V and J genes are TRBV4-1 and TRBJ2-5; a possible D gene is TRBD1 (5 bases). Trimming removed 0 bases from V and 1 base from J, with 15 bases in between. The CDR3 is 17 residues long. CDR1 MGHRA and CDR2 YSYEKL come from the germline V gene. In nucleotides, the CDR3 is TGCGCCAGCAGCCAAGATGGGGCAGGGATAGCCCAAGAGACCCAGTACTTC. Translating gives CASSQDGAGIAQETQYF.

The table lists this clonotype with a few counts. The CDR3 DNA reads as TGTGCCAGCAGTTTATCCTTTCTAGCGGGGGGGCAAGAGACCCAGTACTTC. Translation: CASSLSFLAGGQETQYF. The chain uses TRBV28 and TRBJ2-5, with TRBD2 matching over 12 bases. The CDR3 is made up of 17 amino acids. Germline V CDR1 and CDR2: MDHEN, SYDVKM. J gave up 2 bases and V 1 base, and 5 bases lay outside the gene matches. Drawing the rest from reference TRBV28 and TRBJ2-5, the complete variable domain is DVKVTQSSRYLVKRTGEKVFLECVQDMDHENMFWYRQDPGLGLRLIYFSYDVKMKEKGDIPEGYSVSREKKERFSLILESASTNQTSMYLCASSLSFLAGGQETQYFGPGTRLLVL.

This clonotype appeared many times. This chain connects TRBV12-3 or TRBV12-4 to TRBJ1-6; 8 bases match TRBD1. V trimming: 5 bases; J trimming: 7 bases; junction bases outside the gene matches: 4. CDR3 length equals 14 residues. DNA of the CDR3: TGTGCCAGCAGTACTGACAGGGGAAATTCACCCCTCCACTTT. Translated: CASSTDRGNSPLHF.

In its sample, this clonotype was seen a few times. The gene calls are TRBV6-2 or TRBV6-3 and TRBJ2-1; the D is unclear. Germline V CDR1 and CDR2: MNHEY, SVGEGT. The CDR3 contains 16 residues. V was pared by 5 bases and J by 0 bases, with 14 bases between. CDR3 bases: TGTGCCAGCAGTCGCCGCACCGGCCACTCCTACAATGAGCAGTTCTTC. Its protein is CASSRRTGHSYNEQFF.

Only a few counts were recorded for this clonotype. The CDR3 DNA is TGCAGTGCTAGAGTTCCTAGCGGGGGGCCGGGAGAGACCCAGTACTTC. Translation: CSARVPSGGPGETQYF. The chain joins TRBV20-1 to TRBJ2-5, with 11 bases aligning to TRBD2. The CDR3 spans 16 residues. Germline assignment: CDR1 DFQATT and CDR2 SNEGSKA (reference sequence). After removal of 1 base from V and 4 bases from J, the junction contained 8 bases not matched to a gene.

This clonotype was counted a few times. This rearrangement joins TRBV12-3 or TRBV12-4 to TRBJ2-7, with D maybe TRBD1 (6 bases). CDR3 size: 14 residues. The ends were cut back, 7 bases at V and 2 bases at J, with 15 bases in the middle. The CDR3 loop is CASTPDDRPYEQYF. CDR3 DNA sequence: TGTGCCAGCACCCCCGACGACAGGCCCTACGAGCAGTACTTC.

About this clonotype: A much larger clone sits a single nucleotide away, making a read error possible. This chain links TRBV6-5 with TRBJ1-2, with D maybe TRBD1 (5 bases). There are 13 residues in the CDR3. Deletions cut 9 bases from V and 0 bases from J, with 11 bases between. Germline CDR1 and CDR2: MNHEY and SVGAGI. The CDR3: CASWTRANYGYTF. CDR3 DNA: TGTGCCAGTTGGACACGAGCTAACTATGGCTACACCTTC.

The rearrangement joins TRBV20-1 to TRBJ1-5, with D hard to call. Germline CDR1 is DFQATT and CDR2 is SNEGSKA (reference sequence). The CDR3 is made up of 12 amino acids. Trimming removed 7 bases at V and 1 base at J, with 8 bases between. The CDR3 sequence: CSGGQSNQPQHF. The CDR3 DNA reads TGCAGTGGAGGGCAGAGCAATCAGCCCCAGCATTTT.

Points on this clonotype: The junction shows a germline mismatch at one end, possibly a read error. This chain links TRBV6-6 with TRBJ1-2, with D possibly TRBD1 on 5 matching bases. Germline V gene lookup returns CDR1 MNHNY and CDR2 SVGAGI (reference sequence). The CDR3 runs to 12 residues. The CDR3 spells CASSYSGGAASF. The CDR3 region has the DNA TGTGCCAGCAGTTACTCGGGAGGGGCGGCATCCTTC.

This clonotype was seen more than once but under ten times. The CDR3: CASSAGQETQYF. The CDR3 coding sequence is TGTGCCAGCAGCGCGGGGCAAGAGACCCAGTACTTC. This chain connects TRBV7-6 to TRBJ2-5; tentative D call: TRBD2 (6 bases). CDR1 is SGHVS and CDR2 is FNYEAQ in the germline V gene. This CDR3 has 12 residues. Between the trimmed V and J ends, which lost 5 bases and 2 bases, there was a span of 6 bases.

J is TRBJ2-6 and V is TRBV5-4, with D perhaps matching TRBD1 (7 bases). The V gene's germline CDR1 is SGHNT and CDR2 YYREEE (reference sequence). The CDR3 loop spans 19 amino acids. Deletions cut 3 bases from V and 0 bases from J, with 19 bases between. In nucleotides, the CDR3 is TGTGCCAGCAGCTCGGTGTTTGGGCAGGGGGGCTCTGGGGCCAACGTCCTGACTTTC. It specifies CASSSVFGQGGSGANVLTF.

The rearrangement joins TRBV11-2 to TRBJ2-3, with D possibly TRBD2 on 7 matching bases. Germline assignment: CDR1 SGHAT and CDR2 FQNNGV. This CDR3 spans 17 amino acids. Trimming removed 5 bases from V and 1 base from J, with 19 bases in between. CDR3 loop: CASSPRGGLRGTDTQYF. Written as DNA, the CDR3 is TGTGCCAGCAGCCCCAGGGGAGGGTTGCGGGGCACAGATACGCAGTATTTT.

Turning to this clonotype: It may be a read error: a sequence one base away is much more abundant. This chain joins TRBV3-1 and TRBJ2-1, with TRBD2 matching 9 bases. V gave up 7 bases and J gave up 9 bases; unmatched junction bases: 4. Germline V gives CDR1 LGHDT, CDR2 YNNKEL (reference sequence). The CDR3 is 12 residues long. CDR3 amino acids: CASILAGTEQFF. The CDR3, as DNA: TGTGCCAGCATACTAGCGGGTACTGAGCAGTTCTTC.

This clonotype has just a few counts. This sequence joins TRBV12-3 or TRBV12-4 and TRBJ1-5; TRBD1 might be the D (6 bases). The CDR3 loop spans 14 amino acids. V shed 4 bases and J shed 7 bases, with 14 bases lying between them. DNA of the CDR3: TGTGCCAGCAGTTCCTCAAGGGGGTACCAGCCCCAGCATTTT. Amino acids: CASSSSRGYQPQHF.

The chain is built from TRBV9 and TRBJ2-2; D is unclear. CDR3 size: 13 residues. The germline V gene has CDR1 SGDLS and CDR2 YYNGEE. Trimming stripped 2 bases from V and 7 bases from J, with 9 bases between. CDR3 loop: CASSVSWSGELFF. CDR3 in DNA: TGTGCCAGCAGCGTCTCGTGGAGCGGGGAGCTGTTTTTT.

This chain links TRBV12-3 or TRBV12-4 with TRBJ1-1; D not resolved. The ends were cut back, 1 base at V and 0 bases at J, with 15 bases in the middle. The CDR3 is made up of 17 amino acids. Here the CDR3 reads CASSLENMRHLNTEAFF. CDR3 nucleotide sequence: TGTGCCAGCAGTTTAGAAAATATGAGACACCTGAACACTGAAGCTTTCTTT.

This rearrangement joins TRBV28 to TRBJ2-5; D is undetermined. Trimming removed 6 bases at V and 2 bases at J, with 13 bases between. CDR1 and CDR2 (germline): MDHEN, SYDVKM. The CDR3 spans 14 residues. The CDR3 DNA follows: TGTGCCAGCAGATCTCCACAGTATCAAGAGACCCAGTACTTC. Encoded protein: CASRSPQYQETQYF.